The clone carrying this TCR beta chain was counted between two and nine times. From germline, CDR1 is SGHAT and CDR2 FQNNGV. Trimming stripped 5 bases from V and 1 base from J, with 14 bases between. This CDR3 comprises 15 residues. The data stem from a study of shared clonotypes between healthy human individuals. Using 200 ng DNA, around 30,000 T cell genomes, the sorted-subset replicate PCRs were run. Clones were read by immunoSEQ multiplex PCR, and TCRdb kept only the in-frame ones, dropping some. In the table there are approximately 940,000 clones, over 75% of which are singletons. The sequenced sample consisted of memory CD4+ T cells sorted from blood. Indicated subset: CD45RA-negative fraction. The chain has TRBV11-2 and TRBJ1-1; D gene unclear. This TCR came from a man aged 18 to 30 in good health. This chain's CDR3 is CASSPRGRGNTEAFF. CDR3 bases: TGTGCCAGCAGCCCTCGTGGGCGGGGGAACACTGAAGCTTTCTTT.